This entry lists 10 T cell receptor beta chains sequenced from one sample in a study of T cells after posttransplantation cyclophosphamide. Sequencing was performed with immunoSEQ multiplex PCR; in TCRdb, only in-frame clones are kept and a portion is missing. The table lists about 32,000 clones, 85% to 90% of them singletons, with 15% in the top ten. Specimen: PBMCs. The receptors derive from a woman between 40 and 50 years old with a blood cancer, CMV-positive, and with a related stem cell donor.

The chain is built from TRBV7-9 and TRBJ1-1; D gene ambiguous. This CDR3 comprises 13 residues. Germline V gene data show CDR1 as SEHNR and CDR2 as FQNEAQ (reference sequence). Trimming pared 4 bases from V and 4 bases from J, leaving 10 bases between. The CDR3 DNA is TGTGCCAGCAGCTCGCTTCGGGTCACTGAAGCTTTCTTT. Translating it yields CASSSLRVTEAFF.

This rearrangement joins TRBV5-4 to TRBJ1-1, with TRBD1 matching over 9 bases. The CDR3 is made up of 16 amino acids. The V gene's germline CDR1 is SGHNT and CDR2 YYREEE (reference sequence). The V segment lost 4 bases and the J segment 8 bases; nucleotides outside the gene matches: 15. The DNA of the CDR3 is TGTGCCAGCAGCCCGACGTCCCGGGACAGGGAACCCGAAGCTTTCTTT. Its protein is CASSPTSRDREPEAFF.

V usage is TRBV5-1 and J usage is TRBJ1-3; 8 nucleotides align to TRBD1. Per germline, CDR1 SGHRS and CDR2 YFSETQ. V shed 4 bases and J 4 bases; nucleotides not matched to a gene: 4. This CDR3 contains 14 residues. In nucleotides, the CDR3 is TGCGCCAGCAGCCCGGGACAGGAGGGAAACACCATATATTTT. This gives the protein CASSPGQEGNTIYF.

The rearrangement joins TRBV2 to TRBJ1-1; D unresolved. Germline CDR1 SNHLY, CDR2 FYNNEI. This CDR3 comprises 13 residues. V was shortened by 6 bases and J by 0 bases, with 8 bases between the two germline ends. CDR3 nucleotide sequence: TGTGCCAGCAGCCTGACTATGAACACTGAAGCTTTCTTT. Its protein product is CASSLTMNTEAFF.

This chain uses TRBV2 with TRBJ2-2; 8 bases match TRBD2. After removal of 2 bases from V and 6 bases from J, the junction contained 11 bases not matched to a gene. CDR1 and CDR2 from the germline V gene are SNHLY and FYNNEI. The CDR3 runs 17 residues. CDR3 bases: TGTGCCAGCAGTGAACCCACTACCGGGGGGGCCTCCGGGGAGCTGTTTTTT. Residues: CASSEPTTGGASGELFF.

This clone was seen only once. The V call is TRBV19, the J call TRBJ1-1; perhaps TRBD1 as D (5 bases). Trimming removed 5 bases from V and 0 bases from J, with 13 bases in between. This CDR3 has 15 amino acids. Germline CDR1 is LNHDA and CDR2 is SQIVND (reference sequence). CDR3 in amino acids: CASSHGGVMNTEAFF. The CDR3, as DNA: TGTGCCAGTAGTCACGGAGGGGTTATGAACACTGAAGCTTTCTTT.

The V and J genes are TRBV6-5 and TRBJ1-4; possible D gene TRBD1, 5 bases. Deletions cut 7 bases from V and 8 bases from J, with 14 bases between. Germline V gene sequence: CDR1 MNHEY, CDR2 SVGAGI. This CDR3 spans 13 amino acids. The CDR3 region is CASKGQGAEKLFF. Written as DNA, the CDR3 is TGTGCCAGCAAAGGCCAGGGTGCGGAAAAACTGTTTTTT.

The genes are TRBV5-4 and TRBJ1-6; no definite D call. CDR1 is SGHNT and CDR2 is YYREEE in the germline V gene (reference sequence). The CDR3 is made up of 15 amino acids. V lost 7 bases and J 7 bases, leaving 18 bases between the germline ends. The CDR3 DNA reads TGTGCCAGCCGCTCTGGTTGGGAGATGAATTCACCCCTCCACTTT. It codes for CASRSGWEMNSPLHF.

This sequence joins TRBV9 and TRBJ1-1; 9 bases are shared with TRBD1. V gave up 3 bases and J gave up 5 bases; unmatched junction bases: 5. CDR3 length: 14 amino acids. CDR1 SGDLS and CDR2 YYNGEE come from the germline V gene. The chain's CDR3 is CASSGQGEWTEAFF. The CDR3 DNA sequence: TGTGCCAGCAGCGGACAGGGGGAATGGACTGAAGCTTTCTTT.

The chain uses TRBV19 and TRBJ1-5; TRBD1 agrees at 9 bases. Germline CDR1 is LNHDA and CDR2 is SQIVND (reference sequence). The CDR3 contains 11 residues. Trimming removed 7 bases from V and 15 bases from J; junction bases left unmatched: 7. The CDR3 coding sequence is TGTGCCAGTACGGGACAGGGAGCTTGGCATTTT. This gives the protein CASTGQGAWHF.